One T cell receptor (beta chain) is described in this entry. This clonotype was picked up many times. Its antigen is unknown. Within one base of it there is no much larger clone, and no base qualities were kept. The sample belongs to a study of neurological immune-mediated disorders (dated by TCRdb to the late 2010s). A note on the overall study: Among the roughly 35 multiple sclerosis patients, roughly 31 had relapsing-remitting MS and 3 had secondary progressive MS. Peripheral blood TCR-beta repertoires from patients with HTLV-I-associated myelopathy (HAM/TSP), patients with multiple sclerosis, and healthy controls were compared in the study using UMI-based sequencing. Alongside PBMC samples, the set of around 99 TCR-beta libraries contained longitudinal samples, technical triplicates, and paired CD4+ and CD8+ T-cell subsets that had been sorted. The cohort was made up of 68 subjects, consisting of some 14 HAM/TSP patients, some 34 multiple sclerosis patients and about 20 healthy controls. On the study overall, not on this receptor specifically: No clinical or MRI features were associated with the MS cluster, and the authors said that larger cohorts are needed. No identical CDR3 amino acid sequences were shared among expanded clones across subjects, suggesting private TCR-beta repertoires in all groups. In a phylogenetic analysis, the repertoires of 18 out of 34 MS patients fell into a single cluster of related CDR3 sequences, pointing to a possible signature at the repertoire level. The highest TCR clonal expansion was observed in HAM/TSP patients, whereas the lowest was observed in MS patients, even when compared with healthy controls.

The CDR3, cysteine through phenylalanine, is 14 amino acids long. Kept here is only the CDR3 DNA, which spans 42 bases and is read in frame from base 1. At the junction V is shortened by 3 bases and J by 3 bases; bases outside the gene matches: 2. Sequences DFQATT (CDR1) and SNEGSKA (CDR2) are obtained from the germline V gene (reference sequence). To synthesize cDNA, template-switch 5'RACE was performed with a primer carrying a 10-nucleotide random unique molecular identifier so that each TCR transcript was tagged. Every sequencing run yielded over 170 million TCR-beta sequences covering 15-18 subjects. The RNeasy kit was used to extract total RNA. The KAPA Real-time Library Amplification kit was used to amplify TCR-beta VDJ regions with primers for the TCR constant region and the 5'RACE anchor. A first PCR added sample indexes and Illumina adaptors, and a second PCR then raised library yield. After Ampure bead purification, the roughly 650 bp TCR product was size-selected on a 2% E-gel SizeSelection system. Before pooling, library quality was checked on a Bioanalyzer, concentration was measured with Qubit, and libraries were quantified with the Kapa Library Quantification kit. Paired-end 2 x 150 bp sequencing of the libraries was performed on an Illumina HiSeq 2500. To increase sequence diversity, roughly 24-31% phiX was spiked into each library pool. From the authors' description of their analysis: The quality-filtered reads were processed with the UMI-based MiGEC pipeline, whose error correction step removed more than 75% of the raw TCR sequences. VDJ genes were aligned to IMGT germline references, and clonotypes were defined by unique CDR3 amino acid sequence plus V-J genes. Clonal expansion, Shannon diversity, and CDR3 relatedness (CalcPairwiseDistances, ClusterSamples) were evaluated with VDJtools, and phylogenetic trees were built with CLCbio workbench. Expanded clones were defined as having at least 8 unique UMIs, based on coefficient-of-variation modelling across technical triplicates. TCRdb cleaned the public reads at Q25 with fastp, built clones with MiXCR and kept in-frame beta chains. A single entry per CDR3 protein holds the most common genes and DNA from its merged rows. The V and J calls reflect TCRdb's pipeline rather than the authors' work. The sample data list over 60,000 distinct CDR3 sequences, and around 5.2% of these were observed just once. Of the sample, about 2.7% is held by the ten largest clones.

Unsorted PBMC libraries were generated from 2 million PBMCs stored in RNAlater at -80 °C until RNA extraction. Multiple sclerosis patients were enrolled in a US clinical protocol evaluating disease progression by magnetic resonance imaging. PBMCs were separated from peripheral blood using Ficoll-Hypaque density gradient centrifugation and then cryopreserved in liquid nitrogen. The sequence was collected from a woman between 25 and 40 years old with multiple sclerosis. The V and J genes are TRBV20-1 and TRBJ1-5, and TRBD1 aligns with 10 junction nucleotides. Material for sequencing was PBMCs. The CDR3 reads CSARTGGPNQPQHF. The DNA sequence is given as TGCAGTGCTAGGACAGGGGGCCCCAATCAGCCCCAGCATTTT.